Below, 6 T cell receptor beta chains from the same sample are listed, as sequenced in a study of cytomegalovirus exposure and HLA in healthy donors. Primers included in the PCR were 60 Vbeta and 13 Jbeta primers. The table came from immunoSEQ multiplex PCR; TCRdb's copy has only in-frame clones and leaves some out. The repertoire holds about 210,000 clones, with roughly 83% as singletons. Sequenced input: PBMCs. The origin of the receptors is a male donor in good health and CMV-seropositive.

This clone was seen a single time. The same CDR3 arises from other DNA sequences in this sample as well. The chain employs TRBV9 and TRBJ2-5, with 9 positions matching TRBD2. Trimming took 4 bases from V and 5 from J; bases not matched to a gene: 6. The CDR3 loop spans 14 amino acids. CDR1 and CDR2 from the germline V gene are SGDLS and YYNGEE. The CDR3 loop reads CASSSGLASETQYF. CDR3 nucleotides: TGTGCCAGCAGCTCGGGACTAGCATCGGAGACCCAGTACTTC. Variable domain in full (rest from reference TRBV9 and TRBJ2-5): DSGVTQTPKHLITATGQRVTLRCSPRSGDLSVYWYQQSLDQGLQFLIQYYNGEERAKGNILERFSAQQFPDLHSELNLSSLELGDSALYFCASSSGLASETQYFGPGTRLLVL.

The genes are TRBV5-5 and TRBJ2-2, with TRBD2 identical over 7 bases. The germline CDR1 and CDR2 sequences are SGHKS and YYEKEE (reference sequence). V gave up 4 bases and J gave up 1 base; unmatched junction bases: 4. CDR3 length equals 15 residues. The CDR3 DNA reads TGTGCCAGCAGCCCGGGACTATGGAACACCGGGGAGCTGTTTTTT. It specifies CASSPGLWNTGELFF.

Note on this clone: Mismatch with germline at one junction end may stem from a read error. This sample also contains other DNA sequences that code for the same CDR3. The V and J genes are TRBV29-1 and TRBJ1-1, with D possibly being TRBD1 (6 bases). This CDR3 is built from 11 residues. The germline CDR1 and CDR2 sequences are SQVTM and ANQGSEA. DNA of the CDR3: TGCAGCGTTGACAGGGGCACTGAGGCTTTCTTT. Its protein product is CSVDRGTEAFF.

The chain recombines TRBV4-2 with TRBJ1-5; 7 nucleotides align to TRBD1. Germline assignment: CDR1 LGHNA and CDR2 YNFKEQ. This CDR3 contains 15 residues. The trim removed 0 bases at V and 4 bases at J, leaving 3 bases unmatched. CDR3 in DNA: TGTGCCAGCAGCCAAGATACAGGGGTTAATCAGCCCCAGCATTTT. As protein: CASSQDTGVNQPQHF.

The table lists this clone with a few counts. The rearrangement links TRBV5-4 to TRBJ1-3; D may be TRBD1 (6 bases). The germline gives CDR1 SGHNT, CDR2 YYREEE (reference sequence). The CDR3 runs to 15 residues. V lost 1 base and J 2 bases, leaving 10 bases between the germline ends. The DNA for the CDR3 is TGTGCCAGCAGCTTGCTGGGGGCCCCTGGAAACACCATATATTTT. It codes for CASSLLGAPGNTIYF.

V and J are TRBV7-2 and TRBJ2-7, with 9 bases matching TRBD1. J lost 6 bases, V lost 5 bases, and 14 bases had no gene match. The CDR3 runs 16 residues. Germline V gives CDR1 SGHTA, CDR2 FQGNSA. The chain's CDR3 is CASSVERDRVRGEQYF. The CDR3 coding sequence is TGTGCCAGCAGCGTAGAACGGGACAGGGTCCGGGGCGAGCAGTACTTC.